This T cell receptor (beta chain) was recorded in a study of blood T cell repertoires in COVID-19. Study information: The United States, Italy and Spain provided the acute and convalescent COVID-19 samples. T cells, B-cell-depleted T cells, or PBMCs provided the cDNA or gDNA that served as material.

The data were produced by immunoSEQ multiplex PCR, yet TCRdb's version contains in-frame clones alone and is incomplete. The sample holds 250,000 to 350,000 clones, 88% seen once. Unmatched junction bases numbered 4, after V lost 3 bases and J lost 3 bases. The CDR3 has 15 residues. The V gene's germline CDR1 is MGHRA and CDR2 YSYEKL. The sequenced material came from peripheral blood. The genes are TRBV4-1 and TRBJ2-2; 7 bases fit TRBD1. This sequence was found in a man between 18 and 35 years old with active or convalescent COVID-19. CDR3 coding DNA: TGCGCCAGCAGCCATGGGGACAGAGACACCGGGGAGCTGTTTTTT. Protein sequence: CASSHGDRDTGELFF.